This T cell receptor beta chain was documented in a study of T cell repertoires in cytomegalovirus infection. Study-level background: HLA-C-restricted CMV epitopes, recently identified, and well-studied HLA-B-restricted ones were used by the study. Both a matching HLA type and CMV infection were indicated by public TCR beta signatures. Study conclusions and caveats: What dominated the ex vivo response were HLA-C-restricted CMV-specific TCR beta clonotypes. Adding up the frequency of public TCR beta families identified people who carried CMV plus the relevant HLA.

This clonotype was counted at least ten times. Its antigen remains unidentified. After removal of 6 bases from V and 8 bases from J, the junction contained 10 bases not matched to a gene. Germline-derived CDR1 and CDR2 are SGHVS and FQNEAQ. The CDR3 is made up of 16 amino acids. TCRdb itself ran the reads through MiXCR, one entry per CDR3 protein. This sample has 650,000 to 850,000 distinct CDR3 sequences; 25% to 35% occur once, and the top ten carry around 13%. The specimen comprised cultured CD8+ T cells from PBMCs, sampled from culture after CMV antigen stimulation. This chain joins TRBV7-8 and TRBJ2-4; 13 bases are a match to TRBD2. The TCR was taken from a human donor in good health (CMV status not recorded). Some clones in this sample may be carry-over from other donors' samples. The CDR3 here is CASSKGLAGEVDIQYF. CDR3 DNA: TGTGCCAGCAGTAAAGGACTAGCGGGGGAGGTGGACATTCAGTACTTC.